This T cell receptor beta chain was profiled in a study of blood T cells in healthy people across ages. Study overall: Roughly one uniquely barcoded beta molecule per two T cells was captured.

For the second PCR, which ran for about 6 to 11 cycles, a sample-barcoded 5' primer and a J-beta primer mix were used. Every cDNA molecule bore a tag from a template-switch adaptor containing 12 random nucleotides. TCRdb used MiXCR to reprocess the 5' RACE reads, holding one entry per CDR3 protein. The sample records about 800,000 distinct CDR3 sequences, roughly 25% being singletons. They isolated at least 6 million PBMCs from each sample. This same sample was also part of a study on T cells of mothers and their children.

Specimen: blood. This receptor was obtained from a boy aged 5-17 years in good health.

CDR3: CSARAQLASSYNEQFF. CDR3 nucleotides: TGCAGTGCTAGAGCCCAACTAGCGTCCTCCTACAATGAGCAGTTCTTC. This rearrangement joins TRBV20-1 to TRBJ2-1, with 7 positions matching TRBD2. The J segment lost 0 bases and the V segment lost 1 base, leaving 6 bases of the junction unmatched. CDR1 is DFQATT, CDR2 SNEGSKA, per germline (reference sequence). CDR3 size: 16 residues.